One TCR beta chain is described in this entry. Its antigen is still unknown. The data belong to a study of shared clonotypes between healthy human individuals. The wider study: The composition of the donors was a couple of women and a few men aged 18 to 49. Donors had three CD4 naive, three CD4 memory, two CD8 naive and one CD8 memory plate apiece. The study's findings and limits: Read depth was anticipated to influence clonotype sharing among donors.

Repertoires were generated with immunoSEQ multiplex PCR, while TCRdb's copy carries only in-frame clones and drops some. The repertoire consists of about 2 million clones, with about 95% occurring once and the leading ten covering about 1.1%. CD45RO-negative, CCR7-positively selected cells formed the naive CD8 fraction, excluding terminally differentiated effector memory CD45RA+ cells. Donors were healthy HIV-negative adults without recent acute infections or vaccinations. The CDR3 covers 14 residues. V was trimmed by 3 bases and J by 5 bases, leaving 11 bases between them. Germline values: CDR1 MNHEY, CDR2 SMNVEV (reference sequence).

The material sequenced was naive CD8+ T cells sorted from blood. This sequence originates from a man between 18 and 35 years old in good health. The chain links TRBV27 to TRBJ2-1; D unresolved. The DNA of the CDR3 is TGTGCCAGCAGTTTTATGAGAGGCGACAATGAGCAGTTCTTC. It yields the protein CASSFMRGDNEQFF.